This T cell receptor beta chain was recorded in a study of blood T cell repertoires in COVID-19. At the level of the study: Material from acute and convalescent COVID-19 was sourced from the United States, Italy and Spain.

TCRdb's table, derived via immunoSEQ multiplex PCR, lists solely in-frame clones and lacks some. The sample shows approximately 190,000 clones, around four fifths of them seen only once. V lost 1 base and J 7 bases, leaving 5 bases between the germline ends. CDR3 length equals 12 residues. The germline gives CDR1 PRHDT, CDR2 FYEKMQ (reference sequence). The gene calls are TRBV13 and TRBJ2-1; D is perhaps TRBD2 (5 bases). This sequence was found in a woman in her twenties or thirties with acute or convalescent COVID-19. The material sequenced was peripheral blood. The CDR3 protein is CASSLAGNEQFF. CDR3 nucleotides: TGTGCCAGCAGCTTAGCGGGGAATGAGCAGTTCTTC.